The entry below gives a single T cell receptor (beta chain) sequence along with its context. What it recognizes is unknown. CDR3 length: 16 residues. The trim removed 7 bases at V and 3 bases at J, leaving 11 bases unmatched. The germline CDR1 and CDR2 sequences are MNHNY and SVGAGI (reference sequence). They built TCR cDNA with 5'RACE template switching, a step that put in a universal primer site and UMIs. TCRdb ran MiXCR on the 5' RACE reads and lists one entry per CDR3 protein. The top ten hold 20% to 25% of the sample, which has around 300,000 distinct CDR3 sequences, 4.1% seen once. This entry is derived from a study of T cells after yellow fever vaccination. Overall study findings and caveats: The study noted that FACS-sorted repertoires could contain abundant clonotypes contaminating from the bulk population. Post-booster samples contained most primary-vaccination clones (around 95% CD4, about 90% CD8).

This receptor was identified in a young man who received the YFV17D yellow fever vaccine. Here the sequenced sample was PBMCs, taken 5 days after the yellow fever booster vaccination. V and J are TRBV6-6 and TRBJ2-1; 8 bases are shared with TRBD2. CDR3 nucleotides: TGTGCCAGCAAAACCACTGGCGGGGGGATCTACAATGAGCAGTTCTTC. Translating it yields CASKTTGGGIYNEQFF.